A selection of T cell receptor beta chains follows, all from one sample in a study of vaccination effects on CD4 cells after COVID-19. Method: immunoSEQ multiplex PCR; TCRdb's copy keeps in-frame clones and lacks some. The table lists about 18,000 clones, over 65% of them singletons, with approximately 21% in the top ten. Their antigen targets remain unknown. Sequenced material: CD4+ T cells from PBMCs cultured with SARS-CoV-2 spike peptides, taken after COVID-19 vaccination. The receptors were gathered from a human donor who had a prior SARS-CoV-2 infection. CDR3s include the opening cysteine and the closing phenylalanine or tryptophan. Fields, in order: J gene, clone size, D gene, V gene, CDR3 protein, CDR3 DNA. The D gene is left open where the match is weak. For some rows the clone size is stated as once, few or many, or as a class when expanded; others skip it.

J: TRBJ2-7
size: -
D: -
V: TRBV14
CDR3: CATPVAGGSYEQYF
DNA: TGTGCCACCCCTGTGGCGGGCGGATCCTACGAGCAGTACTTC

J: TRBJ2-5
size: few
D: TRBD2
V: TRBV27
CDR3: CASSRTRGGVIETQYF
DNA: TGTGCCAGCAGTCGAACCCGGGGGGGCGTTATTGAGACCCAGTACTTC

J: TRBJ1-1
size: once
D: TRBD1
V: TRBV7-2
CDR3: CASSFDRGRVTEAFF
DNA: TGTGCCAGCAGCTTCGACAGGGGGCGGGTCACTGAAGCTTTCTTT

J: TRBJ2-7
size: -
D: TRBD2
V: TRBV12-3/TRBV12-4
CDR3: CASTRAGGYEQYF
DNA: TGTGCCAGCACCCGAGCGGGAGGGTACGAGCAGTACTTC

J: TRBJ2-7
size: few
D: TRBD1
V: TRBV20-1
CDR3: CSASLGTGGREQYF
DNA: TGCAGTGCTAGTTTGGGAACAGGGGGGCGCGAGCAGTACTTC

J: TRBJ1-5
size: -
D: TRBD1
V: TRBV19
CDR3: CASSIWTGGMDQPQHF
DNA: TGTGCCAGTAGTATTTGGACAGGGGGCATGGATCAGCCCCAGCATTTT

J: TRBJ2-3
size: -
D: -
V: TRBV7-5
CDR3: CARSLAGTGRSDTQYF
DNA: TGTGCCAGAAGCTTAGCCGGGACAGGGAGGTCAGATACGCAGTATTTT

J: TRBJ2-5
size: once
D: -
V: TRBV7-8
CDR3: CASSLGITETQYF
DNA: TGTGCCAGCAGCTTGGGCATTACGGAGACCCAGTACTTC

J: TRBJ1-2
size: -
D: -
V: TRBV3-1/TRBV3-2
CDR3: CASSQFDSAYGYTF
DNA: TGTGCCAGCAGCCAATTCGACAGTGCCTATGGCTACACCTTC

J: TRBJ2-7
size: few
D: TRBD1
V: TRBV6-5
CDR3: CATSDRAPYEQYF
DNA: TGTGCCACTTCAGACAGGGCCCCCTACGAGCAGTACTTC

J: TRBJ1-1
size: -
D: -
V: TRBV7-2
CDR3: CASSLGGRALNTEAFF
DNA: TGTGCCAGCAGCTTAGGGGGCAGGGCCCTGAACACTGAAGCTTTCTTT

J: TRBJ2-5
size: -
D: TRBD2
V: TRBV4-1
CDR3: CASSQEAPGTSGGFEETQYF
DNA: TGCGCCAGCAGCCAAGAAGCCCCCGGGACTAGCGGGGGGTTCGAAGAGACCCAGTACTTC

J: TRBJ1-2
size: -
D: TRBD1
V: TRBV7-9
CDR3: CASSPQQGTYGYTF
DNA: TGTGCCAGCAGCCCCCAACAGGGGACCTATGGCTACACCTTC

J: TRBJ1-1
size: -
D: -
V: TRBV28
CDR3: CASLGGNTEAFF
DNA: TGTGCCTCCCTCGGGGGGAACACTGAAGCTTTCTTT

J: TRBJ2-1
size: -
D: -
V: TRBV5-1
CDR3: CASSFWTTGEQFF
DNA: TGCGCCAGCAGCTTTTGGACCACCGGTGAGCAGTTCTTC

J: TRBJ2-2
size: -
D: -
V: TRBV12-5
CDR3: CASGLARTGELFF
DNA: TGTGCTAGTGGTTTGGCCCGGACCGGGGAGCTGTTTTTT

J: TRBJ1-1
size: -
D: -
V: TRBV12-5
CDR3: CASGRQGYTEAFF
DNA: TGTGCTAGTGGTCGGCAGGGGTACACTGAAGCTTTCTTT

J: TRBJ1-2
size: few
D: -
V: TRBV3-1/TRBV3-2
CDR3: CASSQDGRVGGYTF
DNA: TGTGCCAGCAGCCAAGACGGCAGGGTGGGTGGCTACACCTTC

J: TRBJ2-1
size: -
D: -
V: TRBV16
CDR3: CASSQGYDSYNEQFF
DNA: TGTGCCAGCAGCCAAGGGTACGACTCCTACAATGAGCAGTTCTTC

J: TRBJ2-3
size: -
D: TRBD1
V: TRBV2
CDR3: CASSSDRGTDTQYF
DNA: TGTGCCAGCAGCTCGGACAGGGGCACAGATACGCAGTATTTT

J: TRBJ2-1
size: medium-sized
D: -
V: TRBV19
CDR3: CASINRPRNEQFF
DNA: TGTGCCAGTATCAACCGGCCTAGGAATGAGCAGTTCTTC

J: TRBJ2-7
size: -
D: -
V: TRBV12-3/TRBV12-4
CDR3: CASSSSSRYEQYF
DNA: TGTGCCAGCAGTAGCTCTTCTCGGTACGAGCAGTACTTC

J: TRBJ1-2
size: -
D: -
V: TRBV27
CDR3: CASRILRGSYGYTF
DNA: TGTGCCAGCAGAATCCTGCGGGGGTCCTATGGCTACACCTTC

J: TRBJ2-7
size: once
D: TRBD2
V: TRBV6-2/TRBV6-3
CDR3: CASSLSQEGGAPSEQYF
DNA: TGTGCCAGCAGTTTAAGCCAAGAGGGAGGGGCCCCATCCGAGCAGTACTTC

J: TRBJ2-7
size: -
D: -
V: TRBV6-1
CDR3: CASSEGTWSGGYEQYF
DNA: TGTGCCAGCAGTGAAGGTACGTGGTCCGGGGGCTACGAGCAGTACTTC

J: TRBJ1-2
size: -
D: -
V: TRBV6-5
CDR3: CASSSRDLRGYTF
DNA: TGTGCCAGCTCCTCTAGGGACTTGCGTGGCTACACCTTC

J: TRBJ1-4
size: -
D: TRBD1
V: TRBV13
CDR3: CASSMTGLANEKLFF
DNA: TGTGCCAGCAGCATGACAGGGTTGGCTAATGAAAAACTGTTTTTT

J: TRBJ2-7
size: -
D: -
V: TRBV15
CDR3: CATSRPDRNYEQYF
DNA: TGTGCCACCAGCAGACCGGACCGAAACTACGAGCAGTACTTC

J: TRBJ2-5
size: -
D: TRBD2
V: TRBV7-9
CDR3: CASSLIAGREETQYF
DNA: TGTGCCAGCAGCCTAATAGCGGGGCGAGAAGAGACCCAGTACTTC

J: TRBJ2-5
size: -
D: -
V: TRBV7-9
CDR3: CASSLGQLQETQYF
DNA: TGTGCCAGCAGCTTAGGTCAGCTTCAAGAGACCCAGTACTTC